The 9 T cell receptor beta chains below come from one sample, sequenced in a study of T-cell reconstitution after alpha-beta-depleted transplantation in children. During its preparation, the TCRbeta library received unique molecular identifiers. From the PCR reads, TCRdb called clonotypes with MiXCR, one entry per CDR3 protein. Found here are some 390,000 distinct CDR3 sequences, around 21% of them singletons; the top ten hold less than 4.5%. The specimen was PBMCs from the stem cell graft donor, collected from the stem cell graft. Source of these receptors: a human donor who donated a stem cell graft to a child with acute myeloid leukemia.

This clonotype was seen ten or more times. CDR3 sequence (DNA): TGTGCCAGCAGTGAAGGCGTAGAGCAGCCCCAGCATTTT. Amino acids: CASSEGVEQPQHF. The rearrangement links TRBV6-1 to TRBJ1-5; the D is unclear. Germline V gene data show CDR1 as MNHNS and CDR2 as SASEGT. The ends were cut back, 1 base at V and 7 bases at J, with 8 bases in the middle. The CDR3 totals 13 residues.

V and J are TRBV20-1 and TRBJ2-3; 7 bases line up with TRBD2. This CDR3 region has 14 residues. The V gene's germline CDR1 is DFQATT and CDR2 SNEGSKA (reference sequence). V lost 6 bases and J lost 3; bases outside the gene matches: 9. The CDR3 DNA follows: TGCAGTGCCTTGCGCGGAGCGGGAACAGATACGCAGTATTTT. Amino acids: CSALRGAGTDTQYF.

In its sample, this clonotype was seen many times. CDR3 protein: CASSLLRGASETQYF. As DNA, the CDR3 is TGTGCCAGCAGTTTACTTCGGGGGGCGTCAGAGACCCAGTACTTC. The rearrangement uses TRBV12-3 or TRBV12-4 and TRBJ2-5, with a tentative D call TRBD2 (7 bases). The CDR3 has 15 amino acids. Trimming cost V 2 bases and J 4 bases, with 14 bases left between them.

The chain couples TRBV7-3 to TRBJ2-5, with 12 bases lining up with TRBD2. The CDR3 is 16 amino acids. J gave up 1 base and V 4 bases, and 4 bases lay outside the gene matches. The germline V gene has CDR1 SGHTA and CDR2 FQGTGA. The CDR3 is CASSSGLAGPQETQYF. Here the CDR3 DNA reads TGTGCCAGCAGCTCAGGACTAGCGGGACCCCAAGAGACCCAGTACTTC. Combining the CDR3 with reference TRBV7-3 and TRBJ2-5 gives the whole variable domain GAGVSQTPSNKVTEKGKYVELRCDPISGHTALYWYRQSLGQGPEFLIYFQGTGAADDSGLPNDRFFAVRPEGSVSTLKIQRTERGDSAVYLCASSSGLAGPQETQYFGPGTRLLVL.

This clonotype appeared a few times. The chain is built from TRBV28 and TRBJ2-7; D tentatively fits TRBD1 or TRBD2 (6 bases each). The ends were cut back, 11 bases at V and 7 bases at J, with 15 bases in the middle. In germline, CDR1 is MDHEN, CDR2 SYDVKM. CDR3 length equals 11 residues. The CDR3 here is CAVRGLREQYF. The CDR3 nucleotides are TGTGCCGTCCGGGGGCTTCGGGAGCAGTACTTC. Supplemented by reference TRBV28 and TRBJ2-7, the full variable domain reads DVKVTQSSRYLVKRTGEKVFLECVQDMDHENMFWYRQDPGLGLRLIYFSYDVKMKEKGDIPEGYSVSREKKERFSLILESASTNQTSMYLCAVRGLREQYFGPGTRLTVT.

There are a few counts of this clonotype. This chain uses TRBV11-2 with TRBJ2-7; the D gene is possibly TRBD1 (6 bases). The CDR3 totals 13 residues. With 4 bases removed from V and 2 bases from J, the gap between germline ends came to 9 bases. Germline V lookup: CDR1 SGHAT, CDR2 FQNNGV. CDR3 protein: CASSSGTPYEQYF. The CDR3 DNA follows: TGTGCCAGCAGCTCCGGGACACCCTACGAGCAGTACTTC.

The CDR3 DNA follows: TGTGCCAGCAGTTCCTCAGGGGGATACTACGAGCAGTACTTC. This encodes CASSSSGGYYEQYF. The V call is TRBV28, the J call TRBJ2-7; 7 nucleotides align to TRBD1. The CDR3 spans 14 residues. Trimming removed 4 bases from V and 3 bases from J; junction bases left unmatched: 6. Germline values: CDR1 MDHEN, CDR2 SYDVKM.

The chain uses TRBV4-3 and TRBJ1-4; no clear D. This CDR3 has 15 amino acids. The germline V and J ends were trimmed by 1 base and 0 bases, with 6 bases remaining between them. Germline V gene data show CDR1 as LGHNA and CDR2 as YSLEER. Here the CDR3 reads CASSQVFATNEKLFF. The CDR3 DNA is TGCGCCAGCAGCCAAGTCTTTGCAACTAATGAAAAACTGTTTTTT.

In the case of this clonotype: This may stem from a read error, because a much larger clone lies one nucleotide away. This chain links TRBV20-1 with TRBJ2-5; 7 bases are a match to TRBD2. There are 15 residues in the CDR3. The germline CDR1 and CDR2 sequences are DFQATT and SNEGSKA (reference sequence). The V and J ends lost 0 bases and 6 bases, in that order; junction bases with no gene match: 10. CDR3 in DNA: TGCAGTGCTAGAGATTGGGGACTATCAGTACAGACCCAGTACTTC. Translation: CSARDWGLSVQTQYF.